This note documents a single TCR beta chain sequence. The sample comes from a study of OX40 agonist ivuxolimab in advanced cancers. Produced via immunoSEQ multiplex PCR; TCRdb's table is partial and in-frame only. The data show 55,000 to 65,000 clones, around 85% seen once. This CDR3 is built from 14 residues. V lost 4 bases to trimming and J lost 0 bases, with 9 bases between them. Germline CDR1 MGHRA, CDR2 YSYEKL. This sequence joins TRBV4-1 and TRBJ1-1; D gene uncertain. The sequence derives from an adult with an advanced solid tumor such as melanoma, head and neck, liver or kidney cancer. Sequencing used CD4+ or CD8+ T cells sorted from blood, obtained in a trial of the OX40 agonist ivuxolimab. CDR3 sequence (DNA): TGCGCCAGCAGCCTAAGGGAGGTGAACACTGAAGCTTTCTTT. Translating it yields CASSLREVNTEAFF.